These 3 T cell receptor beta chains came from one sample sequenced in a study of T cell responses to AZD1222 COVID-19 vaccine (dated by TCRdb to the early 2020s). The library was generated by the immunoSEQ multiplex PCR assay. This is the immuneACCESS table as TCRdb keeps it, with only in-frame sequences that have V and J called. A part of the clones is gone; compared with another copy, unresolved V genes explain less than half, and the rest is unexplained. The sample table holds about 120,000 clones, of which approximately 94% were seen once. In total, the top ten clones hold approximately 2.9% of the sample. According to the study, the label for this sample's time point signals: about 28 days (+/-7) after the second vaccine dose. This specimen consisted of peripheral blood, obtained 28 days after the second AZD1222 dose. The receptors derive from an adult who received the AZD1222 COVID-19 vaccine.

The chain links TRBV7-9 to TRBJ1-2; 10 nucleotides match TRBD1. Looked up from germline, CDR1 is SEHNR and CDR2 is FQNEAQ (reference sequence). The CDR3 length is 16 residues. Germline trimming cut 4 bases from V and 6 bases from J; bases unmatched to any gene: 11. DNA of the CDR3: TGTGCCAGCAGCTCGCCGCGACCTGGGACAGGGGATGGCTACACCTTC. It codes for CASSSPRPGTGDGYTF.

The table lists this clone with a count of one. J is TRBJ2-6 and V is TRBV11-2; maybe TRBD2 (5 bases). There are 16 residues in the CDR3. V was shortened by 3 bases and J by 2 bases, with 11 bases between the two germline ends. Germline V gene data show CDR1 as SGHAT and CDR2 as FQNNGV. The CDR3 spells CASSFPSGAGANVLTF. CDR3 bases: TGTGCCAGCAGCTTCCCCTCCGGGGCTGGGGCCAACGTCCTGACTTTC. Combining the CDR3 with reference TRBV11-2 and TRBJ2-6 gives the whole variable domain EAGVAQSPRYKIIEKRQSVAFWCNPISGHATLYWYQQILGQGPKLLIQFQNNGVVDDSQLPKDRFSAERLKGVDSTLKIQPAKLEDSAVYLCASSFPSGAGANVLTFGAGSRLTVL.

The chain combines TRBV27 with TRBJ1-5, with D unresolved. The CDR3 has 17 amino acids. V lost 3 bases and J 0 bases, leaving 15 bases between the germline ends. Germline V gene lookup returns CDR1 MNHEY and CDR2 SMNVEV (reference sequence). The CDR3 spells CASSFAGVGYSNQPQHF. CDR3 DNA sequence: TGTGCCAGCAGTTTTGCTGGGGTGGGGTATAGCAATCAGCCCCAGCATTTT.